This paragraph covers one TCR beta chain sequence. These data come from a study of blood T cell repertoires in COVID-19. Study overall: Collection of acute and convalescent COVID-19 samples took place in the United States, Italy and Spain. T cells, B-cell-depleted T cells, or PBMCs provided the cDNA or gDNA that served as material.

The V gene's germline CDR1 is MGHRA and CDR2 YSYEKL. This CDR3 contains 16 residues. V lost 1 base and J lost 2; bases outside the gene matches: 5. Per the original methods: Reference gene primers were amplified, and this amplification served to estimate nucleated cell counts. The repertoire was sequenced with immunoSEQ multiplex PCR; TCRdb's copy has only in-frame clones and lacks some. The V and J calls and clone size were taken over from that table, and D and trimming were inferred from the DNA. There are under 80,000 clones in the sample; 88% occur only once, and about 1.5% lies in the top ten. The TCR was taken from a human donor in a cohort sampled during active COVID-19. Sample: peripheral blood. V and J are TRBV4-1 and TRBJ2-7, with TRBD1 identical over 10 bases. The CDR3 DNA reads TGCGCCAGCAGCCAAGGAAGGGGACAGGGGCCCTACGAGCAGTACTTC. Protein sequence: CASSQGRGQGPYEQYF.